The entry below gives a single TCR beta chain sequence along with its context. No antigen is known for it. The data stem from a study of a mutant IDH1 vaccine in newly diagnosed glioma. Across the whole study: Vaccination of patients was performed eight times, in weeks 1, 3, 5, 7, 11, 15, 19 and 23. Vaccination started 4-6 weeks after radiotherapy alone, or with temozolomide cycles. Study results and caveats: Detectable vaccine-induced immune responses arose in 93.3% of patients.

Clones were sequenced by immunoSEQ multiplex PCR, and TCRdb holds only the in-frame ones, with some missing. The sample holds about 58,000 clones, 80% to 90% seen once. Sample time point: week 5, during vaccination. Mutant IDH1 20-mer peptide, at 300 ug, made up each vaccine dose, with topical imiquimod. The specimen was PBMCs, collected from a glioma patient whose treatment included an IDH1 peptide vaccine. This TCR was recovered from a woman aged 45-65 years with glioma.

In DNA form, the CDR3 reads TGCAGCGCGAACCAGGGAGGGTCTGGAAACACCATATATTTT. This codes for CSANQGGSGNTIYF. The V call is TRBV29-1, the J call TRBJ1-3, with D tentatively TRBD1 (5 bases). CDR3 length: 14 amino acids. Per germline, CDR1 SQVTM and CDR2 ANQGSEA. Trimming took 7 bases from V and 1 from J, leaving 14 bases between them.